These 27 T cell receptor beta chains originate from one sample sequenced in a study of T cell clonality in common variable immunodeficiency. The protocol was immunoSEQ multiplex PCR, while the TCRdb copy is restricted to in-frame clones and leaves out a portion. This repertoire holds roughly 30,000 clones, and none appear only once. Study-level results: Common variable immunodeficiency TCR beta sequences reportedly had fewer deletions and N-nucleotide insertions.

These receptors have no known antigen. The sample taken for sequencing was peripheral blood mononuclear cells. The receptors come from a human donor with common variable immunodeficiency.

About this clone: The read terminates 3 residues ahead of where the CDR3 ends, so the germline J gene completes it. The chain is built from TRBV5-1 and TRBJ2-7, with D maybe TRBD2 (5 bases). The CDR3 consists of 13 residues. Germline CDR1 and CDR2: SGHRS and YFSETQ. Trimming stripped 0 bases from V and 4 bases from J, with 8 bases between. CDR3 DNA, as far as it was read: TGCGCCAGCAGCTTGGCCCGGGGTTACGAG. It specifies CASSLARGYE. The full CDR3 reads CASSLARGYEQYF.

As regards this clone: The read comes to an end 3 residues before the CDR3 does, leaving the germline J gene to fill in the end. This rearrangement joins TRBV20-1 to TRBJ1-1, with a possible D match to TRBD1 (6 bases). The V end was cut by 0 bases, the J end by 6 bases, with 14 bases between. The germline CDR1 and CDR2 sequences are DFQATT and SNEGSKA (reference sequence). CDR3 length equals 14 residues. CDR3 region: CSARDPTGSAEAFF. Incomplete CDR3 DNA: TGCAGTGCTAGAGATCCAACAGGGAGCGCTGAA.

This clone was seen ten or more times. The read halts 3 residues ahead of the CDR3 end, with the missing end drawn from the germline J gene. This chain joins TRBV11-2 and TRBJ1-2, with a weak D call TRBD1 (6 bases). V lost 4 bases and J 5 bases, leaving 14 bases between the germline ends. The germline CDR1 and CDR2 sequences are SGHAT and FQNNGV. The CDR3 is made up of 14 amino acids. CDR3 loop: CASSSAGTTYGYTF. The CDR3 DNA, read in part, is TGTGCCAGCAGCTCGGCCGGGACAACTTATGGC. The complete variable domain, with remaining parts taken from reference TRBV11-2 and TRBJ1-2, reads EAGVAQSPRYKIIEKRQSVAFWCNPISGHATLYWYQQILGQGPKLLIQFQNNGVVDDSQLPKDRFSAERLKGVDSTLKIQPAKLEDSAVYLCASSSAGTTYGYTFGSGTRLTVV.

The table lists this clone with many counts. The read ends 3 residues before the CDR3 terminus; that terminus is restored from the germline J gene. The V and J genes are TRBV7-2 and TRBJ2-5, with D hard to call. Germline V lookup: CDR1 SGHTA, CDR2 FQGNSA. CDR3 length: 11 residues. The ends were cut back, 5 bases at V and 3 bases at J, with 4 bases in the middle. CDR3 DNA, as far as it was read: TGTGCCAGCAGCCTTAAAGAGACC. Amino acid sequence: CASSLKET. From start to end, the CDR3 is CASSLKETQYF.

This clone was seen a handful of times. Read data end 3 residues before the CDR3 end; the end is taken from the germline J gene. Other DNA sequences of this sample code for an identical CDR3. V is TRBV7-9 and J is TRBJ2-1, with D possibly matching TRBD2 (6 bases). The CDR3 runs 15 residues. Per germline, CDR1 SEHNR and CDR2 FQNEAQ (reference sequence). V was clipped by 2 bases and J by 5 bases, with 13 bases between them. The covered CDR3 bases are TGTGCCAGCAGCTTATGGGGGGACGGTGACAATGAG. Translation gives CASSLWGDGDNE. The whole CDR3 protein is CASSLWGDGDNEQFF.

This clone was picked up many times. The CDR3 end falls 3 residues outside the read, so it is completed with the germline J gene. The chain carries TRBV5-5 and TRBJ2-1; D is perhaps TRBD2 (5 bases). The CDR3 has 14 residues. In germline, CDR1 is SGHKS, CDR2 YYEKEE (reference sequence). Trimming shortened V by 1 base and J by 7 bases, and 12 bases separated the two germline ends. The part of the CDR3 DNA that was read is TGTGCCAGCAGCTTGCGTCTAGCTCCAAATGAG. The encoded protein is CASSLRLAPNE. The whole CDR3 region reads CASSLRLAPNEQFF.

This clone was counted many times. The read ends 3 residues before the CDR3 terminus; that terminus is restored from the germline J gene. The V call is TRBV6-1, the J call TRBJ2-4; TRBD2 agrees at 8 bases. The junction had 5 bases not matched to a gene; V was cut back by 3 bases and J by 7 bases. Germline CDR1 reads MNHNS; CDR2 reads SASEGT. The CDR3 length is 14 residues. The sequenced part of the CDR3 DNA is TGTGCCAGCAGTGATGCGGGAGGTAGGAACATT. Protein: CASSDAGGRNI. The CDR3 reads in full as CASSDAGGRNIQYF.

Of note for this clone: The sequence runs out 3 residues before the end of the CDR3; the remainder is reconstructed from the germline J gene. The V call is TRBV6-2 or TRBV6-3, the J call TRBJ2-3, with 8 bases fitting TRBD2. The germline gives CDR1 MNHEY, CDR2 SVGEGT. Trimming took 8 bases from V and 5 from J; bases not matched to a gene: 15. This CDR3 spans 16 amino acids. The CDR3 DNA, read in part, is TGTGCCAGCGGCGGGAATCTAGCGGGCCGGGTAGATACG. The encoded protein is CASGGNLAGRVDT. The CDR3 in full is CASGGNLAGRVDTQYF.

Worth noting for this clone: The read comes to an end 3 residues before the CDR3 does, leaving the germline J gene to fill in the end. The chain links TRBV20-1 to TRBJ1-3; D gene unclear. Germline V gene data show CDR1 as DFQATT and CDR2 as SNEGSKA (reference sequence). V was pared by 4 bases and J by 3 bases, with 16 bases between. There are 15 residues in the CDR3. This CDR3 is CSATNARNGGNTIYF. The DNA read from the CDR3 is TGCAGTGCTACCAATGCCCGTAACGGTGGAAACACC.

Note on this clone: The read ends 3 residues early relative to the CDR3; the germline J gene fills the gap. The chain employs TRBV19 and TRBJ1-5, with D unclear. The CDR3 is 13 amino acids. The germline CDR1 and CDR2 sequences are LNHDA and SQIVND (reference sequence). With 5 bases removed from V and 7 bases from J, the gap between germline ends came to 12 bases. CDR3 DNA, as far as it was read: TGTGCCAGTAGTCTCTACAGTAGGCAGCCC. This translates into CASSLYSRQP. The full CDR3 sequence reads CASSLYSRQPQHF. Full variable domain (rest looked up from reference TRBV19 and TRBJ1-5): DGGITQSPKYLFRKEGQNVTLSCEQNLNHDAMYWYRQDPGQGLRLIYYSQIVNDFQKGDIAEGYSVSREKKESFPLTVTSAQKNPTAFYLCASSLYSRQPQHFGDGTRLSIL.

This clone was detected many times. The read terminates 3 residues ahead of where the CDR3 ends, so the germline J gene completes it. The genes are TRBV4-1 and TRBJ2-7; D may be TRBD2 (6 bases). Between the trimmed V and J ends, which lost 3 bases and 5 bases, there was a span of 17 bases. This CDR3 spans 15 amino acids. CDR1 is MGHRA and CDR2 is YSYEKL in the germline V gene. CDR3 sequence: CASSHILRTNDEQYF. The CDR3 bases that were read are TGCGCCAGCAGCCACATTCTCCGGACTAATGACGAG.

In this sample, this clone turned up a few times. The CDR3: CASSLGQLYEQYF. CDR3 DNA, as far as it was read: TGCGCCAGCAGCTTGGGACAGCTATACGAG. The chain employs TRBV5-1 and TRBJ2-7; perhaps TRBD1 as D (5 bases). The read terminates 3 residues ahead of where the CDR3 ends, so the germline J gene completes it. Germline values: CDR1 SGHRS, CDR2 YFSETQ. The CDR3 is 13 residues long. Trimming removed 0 bases from V and 4 bases from J, with 8 bases in between.

This clone has a handful of counts. The CDR3 is cut off 3 residues early in the read; its end comes from the germline J gene. The rearrangement joins TRBV19 to TRBJ1-4, with 10 positions matching TRBD1. Trimming at V came to 5 bases and at J to 7 bases, leaving 13 bases not matched to a gene. This CDR3 has 17 residues. Germline CDR1 LNHDA, CDR2 SQIVND (reference sequence). CDR3 bases read: TGTGCCAGTAGTGATCCGGGACAGGGGTTTAAGGGTGAAAAA. This codes for CASSDPGQGFKGEK. The CDR3 in full is CASSDPGQGFKGEKLFF.

The table lists this clone with many counts. The read terminates 3 residues before the CDR3 end, so the remaining end is supplied by the germline J gene. The chain links TRBV5-1 to TRBJ2-5, with D possibly TRBD1 on 5 matching bases. Per the germline V gene, CDR1 is SGHRS and CDR2 is YFSETQ. This CDR3 is 14 amino acids long. Trimming removed 2 bases at V and 4 bases at J, with 12 bases between. CDR3 protein: CASSLVQDLETQYF. Incomplete CDR3 DNA: TGCGCCAGCAGCTTAGTACAGGATTTAGAGACC.

This clone was detected ten times or more. The CDR3 end falls 3 residues outside the read, so it is completed with the germline J gene. This chain joins TRBV9 and TRBJ2-1; 10 bases map to TRBD2. Germline V gives CDR1 SGDLS, CDR2 YYNGEE. V shed 3 bases, J shed 7 bases, and the junction held 13 bases outside the gene matches. This CDR3 has 17 amino acids. This CDR3 is CASSATGTSGIGNEQFF. Partial CDR3 DNA: TGTGCCAGCAGCGCTACGGGAACTAGCGGGATAGGGAATGAG.

At least ten counts were recorded for this clone. The DNA read from the CDR3 is TGTGCCAGCTCACCCGGGACTACTTCCTACAATGAG. This encodes CASSPGTTSYNE. The entire CDR3 sequence reads CASSPGTTSYNEQFF. The rearrangement joins TRBV18 to TRBJ2-1; TRBD2 agrees at 7 bases. The read ends 3 residues early relative to the CDR3; the germline J gene fills the gap. The ends lost 3 bases at V and 1 base at J; junction bases unmatched: 3. This CDR3 region has 15 residues. Germline CDR1 reads KGHSH; CDR2 reads LQKENI.

Ten or more counts support this clone. The read comes to an end 3 residues before the CDR3 does, leaving the germline J gene to fill in the end. The chain is built from TRBV29-1 and TRBJ2-1; 7 bases agree with TRBD1. V lost 5 bases, J lost 8 bases, and 3 bases stayed unmatched. This CDR3 spans 11 amino acids. The germline CDR1 and CDR2 sequences are SQVTM and ANQGSEA. CDR3 in amino acids: CSVPTGHEQFF. The covered CDR3 bases are TGCAGCGTTCCGACAGGGCATGAG.

In its sample, this clone was seen many times. The read ends 3 residues before the CDR3 terminus; that terminus is restored from the germline J gene. The V call is TRBV29-1, the J call TRBJ2-1, with D possibly being TRBD2 (6 bases). V was cut by 7 bases and J by 9 bases, with 16 bases left in between. The CDR3 length is 12 residues. Germline CDR1 is SQVTM and CDR2 is ANQGSEA. This CDR3 reads CSGGVSQAEQFF. The CDR3 bases that were read are TGCAGCGGGGGGGTATCACAAGCTGAG.

Of note for this clone: Read data end 3 residues before the CDR3 end; the end is taken from the germline J gene. The J gene is TRBJ1-3, the V gene TRBV19; D is unresolved. Deletions cut 3 bases from V and 0 bases from J, with 9 bases between. Germline CDR1 and CDR2: LNHDA and SQIVND (reference sequence). The CDR3 length is 15 residues. CDR3 loop: CASSMVPGSGNTIYF. Partial CDR3 DNA: TGTGCCAGTAGTATGGTCCCGGGCTCTGGAAACACC.

This clone appeared many times. The read ends 3 residues shy of where the CDR3 ends; the end is completed using the germline J gene. The chain combines TRBV29-1 with TRBJ2-1; 10 bases agree with TRBD2. After removal of 1 base from V and 2 bases from J, the junction contained 2 bases not matched to a gene. Per the germline V gene, CDR1 is SQVTM and CDR2 is ANQGSEA. CDR3 length: 15 residues. The CDR3 region is CSVEAGTSAYNEQFF. The part of the CDR3 DNA that was read is TGCAGCGTTGAAGCGGGGACTAGCGCCTACAATGAG.

This clone appeared many times. The sequenced part of the CDR3 DNA is TGTGCCAGCTCTCTAAACCAGGGTGGGAACGAAAAA. Translated, it gives CASSLNQGGNEK. The whole CDR3 is CASSLNQGGNEKLFF. V usage is TRBV18 and J usage is TRBJ1-4; possible D gene TRBD1, 5 bases. Read coverage stops 3 residues before the CDR3 terminus; the germline J gene supplies the remainder. V dropped 6 bases and J dropped 8 bases, with 19 bases sitting between them. This CDR3 spans 15 amino acids. Germline values: CDR1 KGHSH, CDR2 LQKENI.

As regards this clone: The CDR3 is cut off 3 residues early in the read; its end comes from the germline J gene. The chain is built from TRBV7-3 and TRBJ2-6, with 10 bases that match TRBD1. Germline lookup yields CDR1 SGHTA and CDR2 FQGTGA. This CDR3 is 17 amino acids long. V shed 1 base and J 9 bases; nucleotides not matched to a gene: 9. CDR3 residues: CASSLMDRGGFDNVLTF. The DNA read from the CDR3 is TGTGCCAGCAGCTTAATGGACAGGGGGGGTTTTGACAACGTC.

This clone turned up a few times. With the read ending 3 residues before the CDR3 end, the germline J gene is used to fill in that end. V usage is TRBV30 and J usage is TRBJ2-1, with 13 bases identical to TRBD2. Losses at the gene ends were 3 bases for V and 0 bases for J; bases not matched to a gene: 5. CDR1 and CDR2 from the germline V gene are GTSNPN and SVGIG (reference sequence). There are 17 residues in the CDR3. The CDR3 spells CAWRLRTSGSSYNEQFF. CDR3 DNA, as far as it was read: TGTGCCTGGAGACTCCGGACTAGCGGGAGCTCCTACAATGAG.

This clone was found a few times. The CDR3 end is not reached by the read, which stops 3 residues before it; the germline J gene fills it in. Within the sample, other DNA sequences also encode this same CDR3. The chain couples TRBV18 to TRBJ2-7, with TRBD1 identical over 10 bases. Germline V gives CDR1 KGHSH, CDR2 LQKENI. This CDR3 is 14 amino acids long. V lost 3 bases and J lost 3; bases outside the gene matches: 2. The sequenced CDR3 bases are TGTGCCAGCTCACCGGGACAGGGGTACTACGAG. Amino acid sequence: CASSPGQGYYE. The CDR3 in full is CASSPGQGYYEQYF.

This clone was detected many times. The CDR3 end falls 3 residues outside the read, so it is completed with the germline J gene. The chain couples TRBV2 to TRBJ2-7, with 9 bases that match TRBD1. This CDR3 comprises 14 residues. In germline, CDR1 is SNHLY, CDR2 FYNNEI. Trimming at V came to 6 bases and at J to 5 bases, leaving 8 bases not matched to a gene. The chain's CDR3 is CASRTGTGRNEQYF. CDR3 bases read: TGTGCCAGCAGGACCGGGACAGGGAGGAACGAG.

This clone was counted at least ten times. The CDR3 end lies 3 residues beyond the end of the read and is filled in from the germline J gene. This chain joins TRBV29-1 and TRBJ2-7, with 12 nucleotides matching TRBD2. CDR3 size: 17 residues. The germline CDR1 and CDR2 sequences are SQVTM and ANQGSEA. J gave up 2 bases and V 2 bases, and 10 bases lay outside the gene matches. Here the CDR3 reads CSVESGGLAGKTYEQYF. CDR3 DNA (partial): TGCAGCGTTGAATCCGGCGGACTAGCGGGAAAGACCTACGAG.

This clone has ten or more counts. The read terminates 3 residues before the CDR3 end, so the remaining end is supplied by the germline J gene. V gene TRBV29-1 combines with J gene TRBJ2-2; D is unclear. The CDR3 is 12 residues long. V shed 6 bases and J shed 6 bases, with 11 bases lying between them. CDR1 is SQVTM and CDR2 is ANQGSEA in the germline V gene. CDR3 bases read: TGCAGCGTCCCCAAGAGCTCCGGGGAG. It translates to CSVPKSSGE. The full CDR3 protein is CSVPKSSGELFF.